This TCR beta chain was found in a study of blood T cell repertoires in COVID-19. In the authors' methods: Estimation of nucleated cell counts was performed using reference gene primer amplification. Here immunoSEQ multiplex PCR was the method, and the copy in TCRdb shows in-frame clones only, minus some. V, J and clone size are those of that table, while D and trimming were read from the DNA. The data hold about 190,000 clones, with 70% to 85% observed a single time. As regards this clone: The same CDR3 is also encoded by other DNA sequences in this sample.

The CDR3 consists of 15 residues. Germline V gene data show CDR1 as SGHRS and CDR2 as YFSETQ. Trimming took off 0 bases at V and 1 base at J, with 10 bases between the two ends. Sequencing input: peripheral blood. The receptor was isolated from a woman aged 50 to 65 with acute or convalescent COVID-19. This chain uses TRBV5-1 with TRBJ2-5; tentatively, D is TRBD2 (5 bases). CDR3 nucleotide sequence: TGCGCCAGCAGCTTGGGTGGAGGTGGCCAAGAGACCCAGTACTTC. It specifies CASSLGGGGQETQYF.